The T cell receptor (beta chain) described here comes from a study of cytomegalovirus exposure and HLA in healthy donors. The CDR3 consists of 15 residues. Trimming at V came to 1 base and at J to 6 bases, leaving 4 bases not matched to a gene. Germline CDR1 and CDR2: LNHDA and SQIVND (reference sequence). PCR was performed using 60 Vbeta and 13 Jbeta primers. Profiling relied on immunoSEQ multiplex PCR, and the TCRdb table lists in-frame clones only, not all of them. This sample has some 96,000 clones; 64% occur once, and the top ten carry 3.2%. In its sample, this clone was seen once. Sequenced material: PBMCs. The source is a man aged 55 to 70 in good health and CMV-seronegative. This rearrangement joins TRBV19 to TRBJ2-2; 8 bases are shared with TRBD2. CDR3 loop: CASSIVLLAAGELFF. The CDR3 DNA sequence: TGTGCCAGTAGTATAGTCTTACTAGCGGCCGGGGAGCTGTTTTTT.